Reported below is one TCR beta chain. The entry originates in a study of HIV-infected patients and healthy controls. Trimming took 2 bases from V and 6 from J, leaving 8 bases between them. This CDR3 region has 13 residues. Germline loops: CDR1 LGHDT, CDR2 YNNKEL (reference sequence). TCRdb re-called the 5' RACE reads through MiXCR, storing one row per CDR3 protein. The sample has 60,000 to 70,000 distinct CDR3 sequences; 15% to 20% are singletons. Sequencing used CD4+ T cells from blood. This rearrangement joins TRBV3-1 to TRBJ1-3; no clear D gene. This TCR was recovered from a human donor in good health. CDR3 amino acids: CASSQLWVNTIYF. The CDR3 DNA reads TGTGCCAGCAGCCAATTGTGGGTAAACACCATATATTTT.